The rows below give T cell receptor beta chains drawn from one sample of a study of beta chain features in type 1 diabetes. Clones were read by immunoSEQ multiplex PCR, and TCRdb kept only the in-frame ones, dropping some. Of a few hundred thousand clones in the sample, around an eighth were seen once. The specimen was naive CD4+ T cells from blood. These receptor sequences come from a woman younger than 35 with type 1 diabetes. Each CDR3 is given with its conserved first and last residue. The D gene is left open where the match is weak. Clone size, where shown, is once, few, many, or a class for clones that have expanded.

NA,TRBV6-5,TRBJ2-5,NA,CASSYSSGGERKTQYF,TGTGCCAGCAGTTACTCGAGCGGCGGGGAGAGAAAGACCCAGTACTTC
few,TRBV6-5,TRBJ1-2,TRBD1,CASSPQGVSFLGYTF,TGTGCCAGCAGTCCACAGGGGGTTTCGTTCTTGGGCTACACCTTC
few,TRBV18,TRBJ2-3,NA,CASSPRASTDTQYF,TGTGCCAGCTCACCACGGGCTAGCACAGATACGCAGTATTTT
few,TRBV30,TRBJ2-2,TRBD1,CAWRAGGTGELFF,TGTGCCTGGAGGGCAGGGGGCACCGGGGAGCTGTTTTTT
NA,TRBV10-3,TRBJ2-1,TRBD2,CAISPGLAGVEVHEQFF,TGTGCCATCAGTCCGGGACTAGCGGGAGTCGAGGTCCATGAGCAGTTCTTC
few,TRBV7-3,TRBJ2-5,TRBD2,CASSLTGGETQYF,TGTGCCAGCAGCTTAACGGGGGGGGAGACCCAGTACTTC
NA,TRBV30,TRBJ2-1,NA,CAWSLGHRLNEQFF,TGTGCCTGGAGTCTGGGACATCGGCTCAATGAGCAGTTCTTC
few,TRBV5-1,TRBJ2-5,NA,CASSLAPGAYIEETQYF,TGCGCCAGCAGCTTGGCCCCAGGGGCTTACATCGAAGAGACCCAGTACTTC
NA,TRBV11-2,TRBJ2-1,TRBD1,CASSAGGWTGHNEQFF,TGTGCCAGCAGCGCCGGAGGTTGGACAGGGCACAATGAGCAGTTCTTC
NA,TRBV2,TRBJ2-7,TRBD1,CAMSGTGVGEQYF,TGTGCCATGAGCGGGACAGGGGTCGGCGAGCAGTACTTC
few,TRBV9,TRBJ2-1,TRBD2,CASSVTSGPYNEQFF,TGTGCCAGCAGCGTAACTAGCGGTCCCTACAATGAGCAGTTCTTC
few,TRBV27,TRBJ2-1,TRBD1,CASRTQGAPNEQFF,TGTGCCAGTAGAACACAGGGGGCGCCCAATGAGCAGTTCTTC
NA,TRBV2,TRBJ1-5,NA,CASISRQGSNQPQHF,TGTGCCAGCATCTCGCGGCAGGGAAGCAATCAGCCCCAGCATTTT
few,TRBV30,TRBJ1-2,NA,CACSEGANYGYTF,TGTGCCTGTTCCGAGGGGGCTAACTATGGCTACACCTTC
NA,TRBV5-1,TRBJ1-1,NA,CASSSPSNTEAFF,TGCGCCAGCAGCTCTCCCTCTAACACTGAAGCTTTCTTT
few,TRBV5-1,TRBJ2-1,TRBD2,CASSLIAGVQSEQFF,TGCGCCAGCAGCTTAATAGCGGGAGTTCAATCTGAGCAGTTCTTC
few,TRBV10-3,TRBJ2-3,NA,CAIRDTSKQYF,TGTGCCATCCGGGACACCTCGAAGCAGTATTTT
NA,TRBV18,TRBJ1-2,TRBD1,CASSRTQGQGYGYTF,TGTGCCAGCTCACGCACTCAGGGACAGGGGTATGGCTACACCTTC
few,TRBV27,TRBJ2-5,TRBD2,CATRGLATAETQYF,TGTGCCACCCGGGGACTAGCAACTGCGGAGACCCAGTACTTC
few,TRBV5-4,TRBJ2-2,NA,CASRRTGNTGELFF,TGTGCCAGCAGGAGGACGGGAAACACCGGGGAGCTGTTTTTT
NA,TRBV19,TRBJ1-2,NA,CASSIQGSATDNYGYTF,TGTGCCAGTAGTATTCAAGGTTCGGCGACAGATAACTATGGCTACACCTTC
NA,TRBV5-4,TRBJ2-1,TRBD2,CASSSDSGRLYNEQFF,TGTGCCAGCAGCTCGGATAGCGGGAGGTTGTACAATGAGCAGTTCTTC
NA,TRBV28,TRBJ2-1,NA,CASSLLGSGDNEQFF,TGTGCCAGCAGCCTGCTGGGGTCGGGGGACAATGAGCAGTTCTTC
NA,TRBV7-2,TRBJ2-3,TRBD1,CASSLDRESTDTQYF,TGTGCCAGCAGCCTAGACAGGGAAAGCACAGATACGCAGTATTTT
few,TRBV6-5,TRBJ1-2,NA,CASRPLQTANYGYTF,TGTGCCAGCAGACCTCTTCAGACAGCTAACTATGGCTACACCTTC
NA,TRBV5-1,TRBJ2-1,NA,CASSFFGHNEQFF,TGCGCCAGCAGCTTTTTTGGCCACAATGAGCAGTTCTTC
NA,TRBV5-1,TRBJ2-1,TRBD1,CASSSDRVFYNEQFF,TGCGCCAGCAGCTCCGACAGGGTTTTCTACAATGAGCAGTTCTTC
few,TRBV7-3,TRBJ2-2,TRBD1,CASSLDRVLTGELFF,TGTGCCAGCAGCTTAGACAGGGTCTTGACCGGGGAGCTGTTTTTT
NA,TRBV2,TRBJ1-1,NA,CASSETLGRRTEAFF,TGTGCCAGCAGTGAAACTTTGGGCAGAAGGACTGAAGCTTTCTTT
NA,TRBV4-2,TRBJ2-3,TRBD2,CASSPTILAGAGIDTQYF,TGTGCCAGCAGCCCGACGATACTAGCGGGAGCAGGGATAGATACGCAGTATTTT
NA,TRBV4-1,TRBJ2-1,TRBD2,CASSQVRGRLGAGGTNNEQFF,TGCGCCAGCAGCCAAGTTAGGGGAAGGTTAGGAGCGGGAGGGACCAACAATGAGCAGTTCTTC
NA,TRBV9,TRBJ1-1,NA,CASSVAPPRGTMNTEAFF,TGTGCCAGCAGCGTAGCCCCCCCCAGGGGAACGATGAACACTGAAGCTTTCTTT
NA,TRBV25-1,TRBJ2-2,NA,CASHREGTGELFF,TGTGCCAGCCACAGGGAGGGCACCGGGGAGCTGTTTTTT
NA,TRBV15,TRBJ2-1,NA,CATSRGDKSYNEQFF,TGTGCCACCAGCAGAGGCGACAAGTCCTACAATGAGCAGTTCTTC
few,TRBV7-2,TRBJ2-3,TRBD2,CASSPGLAGDTQYF,TGTGCCAGCAGCCCGGGACTAGCGGGAGATACGCAGTATTTT
few,TRBV19,TRBJ1-1,TRBD1,CASSLTQGMEDTEAFF,TGTGCCAGTAGTCTCACACAGGGGATGGAGGACACTGAAGCTTTCTTT
few,TRBV10-3,TRBJ2-1,TRBD2,CAISESGGLGFDNEQFF,TGTGCCATCAGTGAAAGCGGGGGGCTAGGTTTTGACAATGAGCAGTTCTTC
NA,TRBV15,TRBJ1-3,TRBD1,CATSGRLQGASGNTIYF,TGTGCCACCAGCGGACGATTACAGGGGGCAAGTGGAAACACCATATATTTT
NA,TRBV30,TRBJ1-2,NA,CAWSADFNYGYTF,TGTGCCTGGAGTGCTGACTTTAACTATGGCTACACCTTC
NA,TRBV29-1,TRBJ1-1,TRBD1,CSAPGQTNTEAFF,TGCAGCGCCCCGGGACAGACGAACACTGAAGCTTTCTTT
NA,TRBV30,TRBJ2-5,NA,CAWTSAKGKTQYF,TGTGCCTGGACCTCGGCCAAGGGGAAGACCCAGTACTTC
few,TRBV28,TRBJ2-1,NA,CASSFKDTYVNEQFF,TGTGCCAGCAGTTTTAAGGACACCTACGTGAATGAGCAGTTCTTC
few,TRBV28,TRBJ2-3,NA,CATVAATDTQYF,TGTGCCACCGTAGCGGCCACAGATACGCAGTATTTT
NA,TRBV5-1,TRBJ2-1,TRBD2,CASNLRGSPSYNEQFF,TGCGCCAGCAATCTGCGGGGGTCACCCTCCTACAATGAGCAGTTCTTC
NA,TRBV6-5,TRBJ1-1,NA,CASSYSTANTEAFF,TGTGCCAGCAGTTACTCGACTGCGAACACTGAAGCTTTCTTT
NA,TRBV19,TRBJ1-5,TRBD1,CASTTQGDQPQHF,TGTGCCAGTACTACCCAGGGGGATCAGCCCCAGCATTTT
NA,TRBV15,TRBJ1-1,TRBD1,CATSGPGQTNTEAFF,TGTGCCACCAGCGGACCGGGACAGACAAACACTGAAGCTTTCTTT